The 5 T cell receptor beta chains below all came from one sample that was sequenced in a study of T-cell reconstitution after alpha-beta-depleted transplantation in children. For TCRbeta, the library was prepared with unique molecular identifiers. TCRdb re-called the PCR reads with MiXCR, one entry per CDR3 protein. The sample yields about 110,000 distinct CDR3 sequences, around 6.4% seen once. Material: PBMCs, mostly from graft donor cells, obtained 360 days after TCRalphabeta/CD19-depleted stem cell transplant. The receptors stem from a male patient aged 2-10 years who had a stem cell transplant for acute lymphoblastic leukemia, so the T cells may come from the graft donor.

This clonotype came up many times. This chain joins TRBV6-2 or TRBV6-3 and TRBJ2-7, with D tentatively TRBD1 or TRBD2 (6 bases each). CDR1 is MNHEY, CDR2 SVGEGT, per germline. The CDR3 runs 11 residues. This CDR3 is CASLGGGEQYF. The CDR3 DNA reads as TGTGCGTCGCTAGGGGGAGGAGAGCAGTACTTC.

This clonotype was recorded many times. The rearrangement links TRBV7-2 to TRBJ2-1, with a weak D call TRBD1 (6 bases). The CDR3 extends over 12 amino acids. Germline V gives CDR1 SGHTA, CDR2 FQGNSA. Trimming took 4 bases from V and 15 from J, leaving 16 bases between them. The CDR3 DNA follows: TGTGCCAGCAGCTGGGGGCCTCCCGAAGTGTTCTTC. It encodes CASSWGPPEVFF.

At least ten counts were recorded for this clonotype. DNA of the CDR3: TGTGCCAGCGGCGGGGAGACAGCCCCCTACGAGCAGTACTTC. Translated: CASGGETAPYEQYF. The chain links TRBV25-1 to TRBJ2-7; tentative D call: TRBD2 (6 bases). The V and J ends lost 8 bases and 2 bases respectively, with 16 bases between them. Per germline, CDR1 MGHDK and CDR2 SYGVNS. This CDR3 contains 14 residues.

This clonotype was seen ten or more times. For the CDR3, the DNA is TGTGCCAGCAGCTTACATTCCGGGAGGAAAAAGACCCAGTACTTC. Its protein is CASSLHSGRKKTQYF. This chain links TRBV7-9 with TRBJ2-5; 7 bases map to TRBD2. Germline CDR1 SEHNR, CDR2 FQNEAQ (reference sequence). This CDR3 has 15 amino acids. Trimming cost V 2 bases and J 6 bases; bases outside gene matches: 9.

This clonotype was observed a handful of times. The chain is built from TRBV7-2 and TRBJ1-1; D call uncertain. The germline V and J ends were trimmed by 4 bases and 4 bases, with 13 bases remaining between them. Per the germline V gene, CDR1 is SGHTA and CDR2 is FQGNSA. CDR3 length equals 14 residues. For the CDR3, the DNA is TGTGCCAGCAGCTCCCTCCACGCGGGCACTGAAGCTTTCTTT. This codes for CASSSLHAGTEAFF.